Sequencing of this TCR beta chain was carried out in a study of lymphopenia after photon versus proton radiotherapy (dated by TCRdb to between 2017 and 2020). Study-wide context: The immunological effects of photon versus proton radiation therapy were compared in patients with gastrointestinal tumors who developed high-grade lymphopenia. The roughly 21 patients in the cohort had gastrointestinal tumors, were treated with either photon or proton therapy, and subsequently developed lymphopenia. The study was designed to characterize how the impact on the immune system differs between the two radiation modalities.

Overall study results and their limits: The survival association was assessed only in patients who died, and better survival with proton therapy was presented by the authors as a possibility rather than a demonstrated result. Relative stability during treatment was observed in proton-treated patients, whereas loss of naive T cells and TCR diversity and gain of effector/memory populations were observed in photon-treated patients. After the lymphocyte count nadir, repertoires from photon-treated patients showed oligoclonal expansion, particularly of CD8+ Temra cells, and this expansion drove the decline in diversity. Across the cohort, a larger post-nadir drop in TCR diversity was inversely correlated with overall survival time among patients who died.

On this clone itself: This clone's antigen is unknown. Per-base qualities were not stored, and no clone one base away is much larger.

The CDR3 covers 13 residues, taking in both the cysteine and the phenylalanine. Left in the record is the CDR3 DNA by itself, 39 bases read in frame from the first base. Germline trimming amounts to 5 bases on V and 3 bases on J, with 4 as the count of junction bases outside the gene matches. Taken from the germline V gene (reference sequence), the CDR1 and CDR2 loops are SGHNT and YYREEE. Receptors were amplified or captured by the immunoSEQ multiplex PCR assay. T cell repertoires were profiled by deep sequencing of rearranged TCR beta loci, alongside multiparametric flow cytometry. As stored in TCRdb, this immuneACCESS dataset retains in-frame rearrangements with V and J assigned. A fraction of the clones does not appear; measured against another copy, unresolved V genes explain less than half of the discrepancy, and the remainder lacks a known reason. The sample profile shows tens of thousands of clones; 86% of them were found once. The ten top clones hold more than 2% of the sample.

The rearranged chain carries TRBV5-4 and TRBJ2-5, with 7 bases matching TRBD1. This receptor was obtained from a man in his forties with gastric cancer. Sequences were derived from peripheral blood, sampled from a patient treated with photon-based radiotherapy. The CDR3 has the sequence CASSSDREETQYF. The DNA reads TGTGCCAGCAGTTCCGACAGGGAAGAGACCCAGTACTTC.